This T cell receptor (beta chain) appears in the sequencing data of a study of T-cell reconstitution after alpha-beta-depleted transplantation in children. Researchers prepared the TCRbeta library using unique molecular identifiers, the study reports. TCRdb recomputed calls from the PCR reads with MiXCR, one row per CDR3 protein. Seen here are 420,000 or so distinct CDR3 sequences, approximately 10% observed once, and the top ten hold over 4.5%. The V end was cut by 7 bases, the J end by 5 bases, with 13 bases between. The CDR3 totals 12 residues. Germline CDR1 DFQATT, CDR2 SNEGSKA (reference sequence).

This TCR was sampled from a human donor who donated a stem cell graft to a child with acute myeloid leukemia. Here the sequenced sample was PBMCs from the stem cell graft donor, taken from the stem cell graft. The chain couples TRBV20-1 to TRBJ2-3; the D gene is possibly TRBD2 (7 bases). CDR3 residues: CSVGRGGDTQYF. DNA for the CDR3: TGCAGTGTGGGAAGGGGGGGAGATACGCAGTATTTT.